This T cell receptor beta chain comes out of a study of control samples from healthy donors and cancer patients. Profiling relied on immunoSEQ multiplex PCR, and the TCRdb table lists in-frame clones only, not all of them. The sample holds about 220,000 clones, just under 95% seen once. Trimming took 2 bases from V and 2 from J; bases not matched to a gene: 8. The CDR3 totals 16 residues. CDR1 and CDR2 from the germline V gene are SGHNT and YYREEE (reference sequence). The TCR was taken from a man aged 50 to 60 in good health. The chain links TRBV5-4 to TRBJ2-3; 7 bases map to TRBD2. The sample taken for sequencing was blood. DNA for the CDR3: TGTGCCAGCAGCTTATCGGGTGGGGGGGACACAGATACGCAGTATTTT. This encodes CASSLSGGGDTDTQYF.